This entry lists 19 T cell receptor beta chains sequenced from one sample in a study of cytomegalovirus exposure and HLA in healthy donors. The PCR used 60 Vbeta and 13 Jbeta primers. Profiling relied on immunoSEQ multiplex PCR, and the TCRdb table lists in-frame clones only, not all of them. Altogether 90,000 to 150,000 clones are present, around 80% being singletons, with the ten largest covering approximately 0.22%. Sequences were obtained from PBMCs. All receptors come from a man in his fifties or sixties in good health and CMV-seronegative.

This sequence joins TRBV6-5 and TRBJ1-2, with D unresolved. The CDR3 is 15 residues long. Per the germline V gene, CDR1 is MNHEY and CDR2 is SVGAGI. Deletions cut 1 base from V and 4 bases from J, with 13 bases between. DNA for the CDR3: TGTGCCAGCAGTTACTTACCAACTAAGATCTATGGCTACACCTTC. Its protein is CASSYLPTKIYGYTF.

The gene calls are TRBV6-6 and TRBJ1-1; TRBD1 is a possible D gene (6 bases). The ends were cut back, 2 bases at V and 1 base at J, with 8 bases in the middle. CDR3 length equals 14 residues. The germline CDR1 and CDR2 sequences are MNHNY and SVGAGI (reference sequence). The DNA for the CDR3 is TGTGCCAGCAGTTACATGGGACAGAACACTGAAGCTTTCTTT. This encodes CASSYMGQNTEAFF.

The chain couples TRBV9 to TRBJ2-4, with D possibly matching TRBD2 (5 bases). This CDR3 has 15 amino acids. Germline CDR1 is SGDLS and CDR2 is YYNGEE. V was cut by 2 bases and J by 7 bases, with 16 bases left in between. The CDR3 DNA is TGTGCCAGCAGCGTGAGAGGGCTATATGGGAACATTCAGTACTTC. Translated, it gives CASSVRGLYGNIQYF.

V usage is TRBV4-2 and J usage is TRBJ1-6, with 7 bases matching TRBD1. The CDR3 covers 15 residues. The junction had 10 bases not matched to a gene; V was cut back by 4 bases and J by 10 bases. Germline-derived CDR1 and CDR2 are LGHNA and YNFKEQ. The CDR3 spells CASSRDHRGPSPLHF. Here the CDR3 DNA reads TGTGCCAGCAGCCGAGACCACAGGGGTCCCTCACCCCTCCACTTT.

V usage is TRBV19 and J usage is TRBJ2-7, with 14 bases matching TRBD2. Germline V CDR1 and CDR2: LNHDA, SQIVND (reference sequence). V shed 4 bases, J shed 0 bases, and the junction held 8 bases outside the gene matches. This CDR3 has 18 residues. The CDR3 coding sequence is TGTGCCAGTAGTAGAATGGGGACTAGCGGGGGACTCTCCTACGAGCAGTACTTC. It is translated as CASSRMGTSGGLSYEQYF. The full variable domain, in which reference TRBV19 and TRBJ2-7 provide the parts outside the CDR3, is DGGITQSPKYLFRKEGQNVTLSCEQNLNHDAMYWYRQDPGQGLRLIYYSQIVNDFQKGDIAEGYSVSREKKESFPLTVTSAQKNPTAFYLCASSRMGTSGGLSYEQYFGPGTRLTVT.

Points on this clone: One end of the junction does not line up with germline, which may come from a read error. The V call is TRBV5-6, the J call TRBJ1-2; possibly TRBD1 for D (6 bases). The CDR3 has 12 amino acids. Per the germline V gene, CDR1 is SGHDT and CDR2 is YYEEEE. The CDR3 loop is CASSLGGQRPAF. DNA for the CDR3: TGTGCCAGCAGCTTGGGAGGACAGCGACCAGCTTTC.

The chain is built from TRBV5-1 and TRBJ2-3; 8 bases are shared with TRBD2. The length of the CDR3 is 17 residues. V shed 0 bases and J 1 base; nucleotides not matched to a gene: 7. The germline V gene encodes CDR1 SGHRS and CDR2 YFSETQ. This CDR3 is CASSLGSSGIGTDTQYF. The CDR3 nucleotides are TGCGCCAGCAGCTTGGGTAGTAGCGGGATAGGCACAGATACGCAGTATTTT.

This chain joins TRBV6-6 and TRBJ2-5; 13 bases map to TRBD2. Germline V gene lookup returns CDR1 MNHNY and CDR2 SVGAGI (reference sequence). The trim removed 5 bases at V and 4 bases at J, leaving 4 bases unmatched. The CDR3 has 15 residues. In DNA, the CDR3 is TGTGCCAGCAGTCTACTAGCGGGGGGGAGAGAGACCCAGTACTTC. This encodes CASSLLAGGRETQYF.

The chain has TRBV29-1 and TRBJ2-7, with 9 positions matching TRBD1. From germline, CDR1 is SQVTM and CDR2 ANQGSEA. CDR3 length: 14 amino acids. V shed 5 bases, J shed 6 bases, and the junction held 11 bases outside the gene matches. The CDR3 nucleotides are TGCAGCGTTTCACATAGGGGACAGGGTAGCGAGCAGTACTTC. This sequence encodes CSVSHRGQGSEQYF.

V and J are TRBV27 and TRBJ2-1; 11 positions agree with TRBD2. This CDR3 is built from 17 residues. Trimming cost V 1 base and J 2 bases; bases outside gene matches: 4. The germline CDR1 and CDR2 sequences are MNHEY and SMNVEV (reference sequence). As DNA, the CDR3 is TGTGCCAGCAGTTTATATCTAGCGGGAGGAGCCTACAATGAGCAGTTCTTC. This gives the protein CASSLYLAGGAYNEQFF.

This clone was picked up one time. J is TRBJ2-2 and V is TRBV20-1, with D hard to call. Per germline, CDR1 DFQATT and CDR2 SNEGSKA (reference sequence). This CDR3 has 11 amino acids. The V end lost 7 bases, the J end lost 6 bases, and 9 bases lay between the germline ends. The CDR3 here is CSVPSPGELFF. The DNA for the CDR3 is TGCAGTGTCCCGTCCCCCGGGGAGCTGTTTTTT.

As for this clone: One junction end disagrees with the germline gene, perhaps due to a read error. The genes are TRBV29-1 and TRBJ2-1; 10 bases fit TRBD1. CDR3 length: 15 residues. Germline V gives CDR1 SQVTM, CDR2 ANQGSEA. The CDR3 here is CSVEGGQGAYNEQFF. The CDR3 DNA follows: TGCAGCGTCGAAGGCGGACAGGGGGCCTACAATGAGCAGTTCTTC.

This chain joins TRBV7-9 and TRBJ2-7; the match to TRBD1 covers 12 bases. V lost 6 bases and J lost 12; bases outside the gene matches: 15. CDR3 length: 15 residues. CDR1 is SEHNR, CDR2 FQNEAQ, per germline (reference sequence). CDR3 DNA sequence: TGTGCCAGCAGTTCCCCCCGGGGAGGGACAGGGGGCCTGTACTTC. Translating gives CASSSPRGGTGGLYF. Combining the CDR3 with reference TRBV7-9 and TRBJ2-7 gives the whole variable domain DTGVSQNPRHKITKRGQNVTFRCDPISEHNRLYWYRQTLGQGPEFLTYFQNEAQLEKSRLLSDRFSAERPKGSFSTLEIQRTEQGDSAMYLCASSSPRGGTGGLYFGPGTRLTVT.

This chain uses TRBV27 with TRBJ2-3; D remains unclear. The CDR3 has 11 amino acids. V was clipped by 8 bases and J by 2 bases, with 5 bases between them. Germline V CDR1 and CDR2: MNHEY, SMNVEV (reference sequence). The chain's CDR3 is CASHTTDTQYF. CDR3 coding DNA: TGTGCCAGCCACACCACAGATACGCAGTATTTT.

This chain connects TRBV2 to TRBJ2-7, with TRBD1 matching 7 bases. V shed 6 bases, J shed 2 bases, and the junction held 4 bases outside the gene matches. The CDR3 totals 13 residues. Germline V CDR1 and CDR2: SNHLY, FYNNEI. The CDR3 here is CASRGDRAYEQYF. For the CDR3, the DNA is TGTGCCAGCAGGGGGGACAGAGCCTACGAGCAGTACTTC.

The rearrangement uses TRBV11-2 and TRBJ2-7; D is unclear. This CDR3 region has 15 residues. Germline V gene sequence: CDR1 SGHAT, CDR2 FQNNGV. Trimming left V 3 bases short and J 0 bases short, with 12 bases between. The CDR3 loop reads CASSFEPAGSYEQYF. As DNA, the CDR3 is TGTGCCAGCAGCTTTGAACCTGCCGGCTCCTACGAGCAGTACTTC.

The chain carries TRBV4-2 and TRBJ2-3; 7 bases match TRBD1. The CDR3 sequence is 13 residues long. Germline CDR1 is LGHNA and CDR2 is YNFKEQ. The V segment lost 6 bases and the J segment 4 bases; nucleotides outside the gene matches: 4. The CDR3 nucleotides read TGTGCCAGCAGTAGAGGGGGCTCAGATACGCAGTATTTT. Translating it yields CASSRGGSDTQYF.

The CDR3 DNA is TGTGCCAGCACCGGGACTTATGAGCAGTTCTTC. Protein product: CASTGTYEQFF. V is TRBV6-5 and J is TRBJ2-1; D is possibly TRBD2 (6 bases). The germline V and J ends were trimmed by 7 bases and 8 bases, with 9 bases remaining between them. This CDR3 spans 11 amino acids. The germline V gene encodes CDR1 MNHEY and CDR2 SVGAGI.

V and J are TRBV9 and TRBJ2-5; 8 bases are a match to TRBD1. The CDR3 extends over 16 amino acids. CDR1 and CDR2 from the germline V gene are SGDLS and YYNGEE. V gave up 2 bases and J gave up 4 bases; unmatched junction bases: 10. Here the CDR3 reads CASSVRDRSPGETQYF. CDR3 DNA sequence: TGTGCCAGCAGCGTCCGGGACAGGTCCCCCGGAGAGACCCAGTACTTC.